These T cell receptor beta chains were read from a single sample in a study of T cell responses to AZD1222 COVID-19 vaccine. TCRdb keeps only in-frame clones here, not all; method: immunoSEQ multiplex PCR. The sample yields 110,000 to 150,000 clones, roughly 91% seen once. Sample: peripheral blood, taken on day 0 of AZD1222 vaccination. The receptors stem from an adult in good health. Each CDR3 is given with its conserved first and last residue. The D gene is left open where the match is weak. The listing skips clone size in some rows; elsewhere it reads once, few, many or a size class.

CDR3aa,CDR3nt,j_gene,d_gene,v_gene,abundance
CASSDLSGQNYGYTF,TGTGCCAGCAGTGACCTATCTGGACAGAACTATGGCTACACCTTC,TRBJ1-2,NA,TRBV6-1,NA
CASSSTRPAGVGETQYF,TGCGCCAGCAGCTCGACGCGACCAGCGGGGGTAGGAGAGACCCAGTACTTC,TRBJ2-5,TRBD2,TRBV5-1,NA
CASSSGAALSYEQYF,TGTGCCAGCAGTTCCGGAGCAGCCCTCTCCTACGAGCAGTACTTC,TRBJ2-7,NA,TRBV28,NA
CASSFWTVESNQPQHF,TGTGCCAGCAGTTTCTGGACAGTTGAGAGCAATCAGCCCCAGCATTTT,TRBJ1-5,NA,TRBV6-2/TRBV6-3,NA
CASSRLAGGNEQFF,TGTGCCAGCAGTCGACTAGCGGGGGGGAATGAGCAGTTCTTC,TRBJ2-1,TRBD2,TRBV5-8,NA
CASSPESADTQYF,TGTGCCAGCTCACCTGAGAGCGCAGATACGCAGTATTTT,TRBJ2-3,NA,TRBV18,NA
CASSVRPNQPQHF,TGTGCCAGCAGCGTGAGGCCCAATCAGCCCCAGCATTTT,TRBJ1-5,NA,TRBV9,NA
CTSSQVSGGLNTDTHIRADTQYF,TGCACCAGCAGCCAAGTGAGCGGGGGCCTTAACACAGATACGCATATCCGGGCAGATACGCAGTATTTT,TRBJ2-3,NA,TRBV1,NA
CASSSRLQGEAFF,TGTGCCAGCAGCTCTCGCTTACAGGGGGAAGCTTTCTTT,TRBJ1-1,TRBD1,TRBV11-2,NA
CSVVWSGGGDTQYF,TGCAGCGTTGTATGGAGCGGGGGTGGAGATACGCAGTATTTT,TRBJ2-3,TRBD2,TRBV29-1,NA
CASIWGPTAYEQYF,TGTGCCAGCATTTGGGGGCCAACGGCCTACGAGCAGTACTTC,TRBJ2-7,NA,TRBV6-5,NA
CASSPRGGEQYF,TGTGCCAGCAGCCCTCGAGGCGGCGAGCAGTACTTC,TRBJ2-7,NA,TRBV12-3/TRBV12-4,NA
CASSQDWGLAGGNEQFF,TGCGCCAGCAGCCAAGATTGGGGGCTAGCGGGGGGAAATGAGCAGTTCTTC,TRBJ2-1,TRBD2,TRBV4-3,NA
CASRVQGANYGYTF,TGTGCCAGTAGAGTCCAGGGAGCTAACTATGGCTACACCTTC,TRBJ1-2,NA,TRBV19,NA
CASSHPQGNYGYTF,TGTGCCAGCAGCCACCCGCAGGGCAACTATGGCTACACCTTC,TRBJ1-2,NA,TRBV3-1/TRBV3-2,NA
CASSSREGAFF,TGTGCCAGCAGTTCGCGGGAGGGGGCTTTCTTT,TRBJ1-1,NA,TRBV27,NA
CASSLLTFSAWQGYYGYTF,TGTGCCAGCAGCCTGTTGACCTTTAGTGCGTGGCAGGGGTACTATGGCTACACCTTC,TRBJ1-2,NA,TRBV3-1/TRBV3-2,NA
CASIENVPGTEAFF,TGTGCCAGCATCGAAAACGTTCCGGGCACTGAAGCTTTCTTT,TRBJ1-1,NA,TRBV2,NA
CASSQVLDFSNQPQHF,TGCGCCAGCAGCCAAGTTCTAGATTTTAGCAATCAGCCCCAGCATTTT,TRBJ1-5,NA,TRBV4-1,NA
CSVVWLAARRETQYF,TGCAGCGTTGTTTGGCTAGCCGCGCGACGAGAGACCCAGTACTTC,TRBJ2-5,NA,TRBV29-1,NA
CASSFGELFF,TGTGCCAGCAGCTTTGGGGAGCTGTTTTTT,TRBJ2-2,NA,TRBV7-9,NA
CASTLGLAGYNEQFF,TGTGCCAGCACCCTAGGGCTAGCGGGTTACAATGAGCAGTTCTTC,TRBJ2-1,TRBD2,TRBV5-6,few
CASSPPDRGSTDTQYF,TGTGCCAGTAGTCCACCGGACAGGGGAAGCACAGATACGCAGTATTTT,TRBJ2-3,TRBD1,TRBV19,NA
CASSIVRGLRTGQPQHF,TGTGCCAGTAGTATAGTGAGGGGGCTACGGACGGGTCAGCCCCAGCATTTT,TRBJ1-5,TRBD1,TRBV19,NA